This is a list of T cell receptor beta chains from one sample in a study of early T cells in non-severe SARS-CoV-2 infection. Using its own MiXCR run on the 5' RACE reads, TCRdb lists one record per CDR3 protein. The sample contains tens of thousands of distinct CDR3 sequences, 12% of which appear only once. The sample taken for sequencing was whole blood. The source is an adult who was a healthcare worker with PCR-confirmed SARS-CoV-2 infection or an uninfected control (not recorded which). Each CDR3 is given without its conserved first and last residue.

j_call | v_call | cdr3_aa
TRBJ2-5 | TRBV6-5 | ASSRDGETQY
TRBJ1-3 | TRBV5-4 | ASSLGVTGGNTIY
TRBJ2-5 | TRBV7-2 | ASSPGETQY
TRBJ1-2 | TRBV28 | ASNTGYGYT
TRBJ1-4 | TRBV2 | ASSSMGKLF
TRBJ2-1 | TRBV14 | ASGLAGPYNEQF
TRBJ1-2 | TRBV4-3 | ASSQEARGDRGRGYT
TRBJ1-1 | TRBV12-3/TRBV12-4 | ASSPQTGRTAEAF
TRBJ1-4 | TRBV6-1 | ASSEGVGSEKLF
TRBJ1-1 | TRBV29-1 | SVRYGTEAF
TRBJ2-7 | TRBV11-2 | ASSPNRVPAYEQY
TRBJ1-3 | TRBV12-3/TRBV12-4 | ASSPTNRGTGNTIY
TRBJ2-4 | TRBV10-3 | AISDPSGGENIQY
TRBJ2-5 | TRBV13 | ASSLDPLAGGRETQY
TRBJ2-7 | TRBV2 | ASSLAGWEQY
TRBJ1-2 | TRBV4-2 | ASSQAQGRNYGYT